This T cell receptor beta chain was recorded in a study of graft-versus-host responses after intestinal transplantation. Study background: Each patient got anti-thymocyte globulin induction, then tacrolimus and steroids for roughly 3 years.

The assay was immunoSEQ multiplex PCR, and TCRdb's table has in-frame clones only and misses some. The sample has more than 85,000 clones, just over 90% seen once. Whole-study results and caveats: The study associated peak circulating GvH clone levels with early post-transplant HvG declines. GvH clones appeared in recipient marrow, some first in ileum or blood. In patients with graft-donor T cell macrochimerism, allograft graft-versus-host to host-versus-graft clonal ratios were high.

The CDR3 is 16 residues long. The J segment lost 5 bases and the V segment lost 5 bases, leaving 9 bases of the junction unmatched. Per the germline V gene, CDR1 is SGHTA and CDR2 is FQGNSA. Turning to this clone: What it binds is unknown.

This chain connects TRBV7-2 to TRBJ2-3, with 11 bases fitting TRBD2. This sequence was found in a human donor who received an intestinal transplant. The sequencing used unstimulated CD8+ T cells sorted from spleen or lymph node cells, collected before intestinal transplant. CDR3 region: CASSRATSGVEDTQYF. For the CDR3, the DNA is TGTGCCAGCAGCCGCGCGACTAGCGGGGTTGAAGATACGCAGTATTTT.